Detailed here is one TCR beta chain. The antigen is unknown. PCR amplification relied on 60 Vbeta primers (plus 13 Jbeta primers). The method was immunoSEQ multiplex PCR; TCRdb's version includes in-frame clones alone and lacks a portion of them. The sample includes 220,000 or so clones, around 73% seen only once; the top ten take 3.8%. This sample was taken from a study of cytomegalovirus exposure and HLA in healthy donors. Overall study findings and caveats: Per a prior analysis, the majority of TCR beta V segments were productive roughly 87% or roughly 30% of the time.

Per the germline V gene, CDR1 is KGHSH and CDR2 is LQKENI. The V end lost 3 bases, the J end lost 1 base, and 18 bases lay between the germline ends. The CDR3 extends over 17 amino acids. The TCR sequence derives from a male donor in good health and CMV-seronegative. Material: PBMCs. The V gene is TRBV18, the J gene TRBJ2-5; a weak D match, TRBD2 (7 bases). The CDR3: CASSPRGSRGLQETQYF. The CDR3 DNA reads as TGTGCCAGCTCACCGCGAGGGTCGCGGGGGCTCCAAGAGACCCAGTACTTC.